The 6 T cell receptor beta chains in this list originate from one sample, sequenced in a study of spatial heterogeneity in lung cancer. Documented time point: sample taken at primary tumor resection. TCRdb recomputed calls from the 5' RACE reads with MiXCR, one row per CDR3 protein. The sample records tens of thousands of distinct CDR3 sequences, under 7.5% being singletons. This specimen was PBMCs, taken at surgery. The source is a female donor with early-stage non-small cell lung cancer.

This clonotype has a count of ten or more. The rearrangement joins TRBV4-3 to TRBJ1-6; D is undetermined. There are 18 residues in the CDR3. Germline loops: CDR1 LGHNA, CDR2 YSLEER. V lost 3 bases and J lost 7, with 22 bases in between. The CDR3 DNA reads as TGCGCCAGCAGCCAGGGTGAGGTGGGCGGATATACGAATTCACCCCTCCACTTT. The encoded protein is CASSQGEVGGYTNSPLHF.

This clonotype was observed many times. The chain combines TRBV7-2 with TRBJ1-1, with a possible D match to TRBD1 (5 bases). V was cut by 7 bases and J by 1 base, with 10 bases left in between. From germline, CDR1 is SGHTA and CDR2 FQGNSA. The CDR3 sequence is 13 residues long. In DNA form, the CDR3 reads TGTGCCAGCAACACCGGGGCGAACACTGAAGCTTTCTTT. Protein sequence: CASNTGANTEAFF. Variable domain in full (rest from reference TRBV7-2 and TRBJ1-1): GAGVSQSPSNKVTEKGKDVELRCDPISGHTALYWYRQSLGQGLEFLIYFQGNSAPDKSGLPSDRFSAERTGGSVSTLTIQRTQQEDSAVYLCASNTGANTEAFFGQGTRLTVV.

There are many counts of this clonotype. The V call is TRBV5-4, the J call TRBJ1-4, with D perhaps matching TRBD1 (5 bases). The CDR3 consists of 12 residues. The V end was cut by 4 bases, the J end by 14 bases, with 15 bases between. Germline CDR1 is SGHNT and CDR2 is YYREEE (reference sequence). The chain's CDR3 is CASSLPDKRLFF. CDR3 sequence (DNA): TGTGCCAGCAGCCTCCCGGACAAGCGGCTGTTTTTT.

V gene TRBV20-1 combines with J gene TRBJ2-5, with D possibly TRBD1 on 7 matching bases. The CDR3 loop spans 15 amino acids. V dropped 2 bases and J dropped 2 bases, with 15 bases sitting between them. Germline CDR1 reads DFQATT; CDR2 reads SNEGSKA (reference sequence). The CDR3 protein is CSARNPGGHQETQYF. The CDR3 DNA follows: TGCAGTGCTAGAAACCCAGGGGGGCATCAAGAGACCCAGTACTTC.

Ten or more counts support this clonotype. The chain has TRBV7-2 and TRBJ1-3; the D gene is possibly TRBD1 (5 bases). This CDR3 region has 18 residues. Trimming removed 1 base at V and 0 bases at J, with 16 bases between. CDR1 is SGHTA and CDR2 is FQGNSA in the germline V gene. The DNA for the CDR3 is TGTGCCAGCAGCTTAGTCTCGGGGGGACCCTCCTCTGGAAACACCATATATTTT. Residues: CASSLVSGGPSSGNTIYF. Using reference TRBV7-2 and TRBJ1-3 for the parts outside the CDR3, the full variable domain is GAGVSQSPSNKVTEKGKDVELRCDPISGHTALYWYRQSLGQGLEFLIYFQGNSAPDKSGLPSDRFSAERTGGSVSTLTIQRTQQEDSAVYLCASSLVSGGPSSGNTIYFGEGSWLTVV.

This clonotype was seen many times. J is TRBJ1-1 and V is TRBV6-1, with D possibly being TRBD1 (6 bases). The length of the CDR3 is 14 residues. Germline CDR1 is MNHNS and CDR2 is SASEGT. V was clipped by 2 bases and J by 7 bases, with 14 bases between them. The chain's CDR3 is CASSEPRDKLEAFF. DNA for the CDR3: TGTGCCAGCAGTGAACCCCGGGACAAACTTGAAGCTTTCTTT.